This record concerns one T cell receptor (beta chain) sequence. Data came from immunoSEQ multiplex PCR; TCRdb stores just in-frame clones and leaves some out. The repertoire consists of more than 150,000 clones, with about 87% occurring once and the leading ten covering approximately 0.88%. The sample originates from a study of blood T cell repertoires in COVID-19. Study summary: Donors in the United States, Italy and Spain gave samples during acute or convalescent COVID-19.

Germline V gene data show CDR1 as MNHEY and CDR2 as SVGAGI. The CDR3 spans 15 residues. Trimming took 3 bases from V and 0 from J, leaving 9 bases between them. This rearrangement joins TRBV6-5 to TRBJ2-1; D perhaps matches TRBD1 (6 bases). Sample: peripheral blood. This TCR came from a woman aged 18-29 years who had recovered from COVID-19. In DNA, the CDR3 is TGTGCCAGCAGTTATCGGGACATCTCCTACAATGAGCAGTTCTTC. It is translated as CASSYRDISYNEQFF.